This entry describes one T cell receptor (beta chain). The data are from a study of CD8 T cells in Susac syndrome. Trimming pared 2 bases from V and 2 bases from J, leaving 10 bases between. CDR3 length equals 15 residues. RNA in amounts of roughly 0.45 to 1 ug was reverse transcribed with random hexamers. TCRdb re-analysed the immunoSEQ multiplex PCR reads in MiXCR, keeping a single row per CDR3 protein. This table holds some 190,000 distinct CDR3 sequences, 85% to 95% found once. The TCR was taken from a human donor in good health. What was sequenced was CD4+ T cells from PBMCs. The J gene is TRBJ2-1, the V gene TRBV12-3 or TRBV12-4; D ambiguous. The CDR3 here is CASSLMGLTYNEQFF. CDR3 DNA: TGTGCCAGCAGTTTAATGGGCTTGACCTACAATGAGCAGTTCTTC.